These T cell receptor beta chains were read from a single sample in a study of shared clonotypes between healthy human individuals. The assay was immunoSEQ multiplex PCR, and TCRdb's table has in-frame clones only and misses some. The sample has some 2.1 million clones; 93% are singletons. The sample was naive CD8+ T cells from PBMCs. These receptors were obtained from a man aged 18 to 30 in good health. Some clones in this sample may be carry-over from other donors' samples. Each CDR3 is given with its conserved first and last residue. A D gene is named only where the DNA matches it firmly. Not every row has a clone size; where given, it reads once, few, many or a size class.

v_call	clone_size	cdr3_length	j_call	d_call	cdr3_nt	cdr3_aa
TRBV6-1	NA	16	TRBJ1-5	NA	TGTGCCAGCAGTGTCCCGACTTGGGGTAGCAATCAGCCCCAGCATTTT	CASSVPTWGSNQPQHF
TRBV19	NA	12	TRBJ2-1	NA	TGTGCCAGTAGTATATGGGGCAATGAGCAGTTCTTC	CASSIWGNEQFF
TRBV27	NA	14	TRBJ2-7	NA	TGTGCCAGCAGCCCGTGGGCTAACTCATACGAGCAGTACTTC	CASSPWANSYEQYF
TRBV29-1	NA	12	TRBJ1-2	NA	TGCAGCGTCCTACCCCCTCCGGGGGGCTACACCTTC	CSVLPPPGGYTF
TRBV9	few	15	TRBJ1-5	NA	TGTGCCAGCAGCGCGGGACGATATAGCAATCAGCCCCAGCATTTT	CASSAGRYSNQPQHF
TRBV10-1	NA	13	TRBJ2-3	NA	TGCGCCAGCAGTGAGTTTAAGGGTAATACGCAGTATTTT	CASSEFKGNTQYF
TRBV6-5	once	13	TRBJ2-7	TRBD1	TGTGCCAGCAGTACAGGGGACCTTTATGAGCAGTACTTC	CASSTGDLYEQYF
TRBV5-4	NA	13	TRBJ2-5	NA	TGTGCCAGCAAAAACGGACAGCAAGAGACCCAGTACTTC	CASKNGQQETQYF
TRBV13	NA	14	TRBJ1-4	NA	TGTGCCAGCAGCTTGCGGGGGGAAGATGAAAAACTGTTTTTT	CASSLRGEDEKLFF
TRBV11-2	NA	14	TRBJ2-1	NA	TGTGCCAGCAGCCGGAGGACAGCCCACAATGAGCAGTTCTTC	CASSRRTAHNEQFF
TRBV15	NA	16	TRBJ1-4	NA	TGTGCCACCAGCAGAGATCTGGGGAGAGGAAATGAAAAACTGTTTTTT	CATSRDLGRGNEKLFF
TRBV13	NA	15	TRBJ2-1	NA	TGTGCCAGCAGCCTGGGAGAGAGCTCCTACAATGAGCAGTTCTTC	CASSLGESSYNEQFF
TRBV25-1	once	11	TRBJ2-1	NA	TGTGCCAGCAGTGAAAGTACTATGGAGTTCTTC	CASSESTMEFF
TRBV11-3	once	15	TRBJ2-5	TRBD1	TGTGCCAGCAGCGCGCGGACAGGGACGCAAGAGACCCAGTACTTC	CASSARTGTQETQYF
TRBV19	NA	15	TRBJ2-1	NA	TGTGCCAGTAGTATAAGCCTAGCAGAGTACAATGAGCAGTTCTTC	CASSISLAEYNEQFF
TRBV4-1	NA	14	TRBJ2-7	TRBD1	TGCGCCAGCAGCCAAGGTAGGGGGCAAACCGAGCAGTACTTC	CASSQGRGQTEQYF
TRBV19	few	15	TRBJ1-5	TRBD1	TGTGCCAGTAGTATTTGGGACAGGGGTGTGGAGCCCCAGCATTTT	CASSIWDRGVEPQHF
TRBV7-6	NA	15	TRBJ2-7	TRBD2	TGTGCCAGCAGCTTTCGAGCGGGAGGGTCCTACGAGCAGTACTTC	CASSFRAGGSYEQYF
TRBV5-8	NA	13	TRBJ2-7	NA	TGTGCCAGCACCGATAACACGGGCGACGAGCAGTACTTC	CASTDNTGDEQYF
TRBV7-9	NA	16	TRBJ2-3	NA	TGTGCCAGCAGCTTAATGGGGTACTCGGACACAGATACGCAGTATTTT	CASSLMGYSDTDTQYF
TRBV18	NA	17	TRBJ2-2	NA	TGTGCCAGCTCCGCCTTCAGGGCGGCCTCGGGGACCGGGGAGCTGTTTTTT	CASSAFRAASGTGELFF
TRBV27	NA	16	TRBJ2-7	TRBD2	TGTGCCAGCAGTCCCTCTAGCGGGCCTAGCTCCTACGAGCAGTACTTC	CASSPSSGPSSYEQYF
TRBV7-9	NA	15	TRBJ1-1	NA	TGTGCCAGCCCACTATCGGGACTAAGGAACACTGAAGCTTTCTTT	CASPLSGLRNTEAFF
TRBV15	NA	17	TRBJ2-3	NA	TGTGCCACCAGCAGTACGAACAGGCTTCCAGGGCCAGATACGCAGTATTTT	CATSSTNRLPGPDTQYF
TRBV9	NA	16	TRBJ2-1	TRBD2	TGTGCCAGCAGCGCCGAACTAGCGGGAGGGCCCGGTGAGCAGTTCTTC	CASSAELAGGPGEQFF
TRBV7-9	NA	15	TRBJ2-7	NA	TGTGCCAGCAGCTTAGGGGAGGCGGACTCCTACGAGCAGTACTTC	CASSLGEADSYEQYF
TRBV4-1	few	12	TRBJ2-2	NA	TGCGCCAGCAGCCAGAACACCGGGGAGCTGTTTTTT	CASSQNTGELFF
TRBV13	NA	15	TRBJ2-1	NA	TGTGCCAGCAGCTCGTACGGGGCGGGCGGAAATGAGCAGTTCTTC	CASSSYGAGGNEQFF
TRBV4-1	NA	17	TRBJ2-3	NA	TGCGCCAGCAGCCAAGATCAACAACGGACCCGCACAGATACGCAGTATTTT	CASSQDQQRTRTDTQYF
TRBV11-2	NA	14	TRBJ1-1	NA	TGTGCCAGCAGCTTAGGAGTGGGGATCGCTGAAGCTTTCTTT	CASSLGVGIAEAFF
TRBV10-3	NA	13	TRBJ2-7	NA	TGTGCCATCAGTGAAGGGGCAGCCTACGAGCAGTACTTC	CAISEGAAYEQYF